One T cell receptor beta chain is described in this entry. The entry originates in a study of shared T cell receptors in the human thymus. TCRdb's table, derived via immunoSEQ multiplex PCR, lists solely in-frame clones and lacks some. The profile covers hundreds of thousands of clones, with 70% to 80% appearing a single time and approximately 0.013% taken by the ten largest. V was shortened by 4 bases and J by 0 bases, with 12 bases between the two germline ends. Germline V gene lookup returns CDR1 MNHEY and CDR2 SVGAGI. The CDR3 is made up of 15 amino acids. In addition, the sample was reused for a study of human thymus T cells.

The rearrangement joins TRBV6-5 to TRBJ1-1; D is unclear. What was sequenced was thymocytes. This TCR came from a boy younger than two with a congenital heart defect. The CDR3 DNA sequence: TGTGCCAGCAGTTCCCCGGGAGAAATGAACACTGAAGCTTTCTTT. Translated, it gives CASSSPGEMNTEAFF.